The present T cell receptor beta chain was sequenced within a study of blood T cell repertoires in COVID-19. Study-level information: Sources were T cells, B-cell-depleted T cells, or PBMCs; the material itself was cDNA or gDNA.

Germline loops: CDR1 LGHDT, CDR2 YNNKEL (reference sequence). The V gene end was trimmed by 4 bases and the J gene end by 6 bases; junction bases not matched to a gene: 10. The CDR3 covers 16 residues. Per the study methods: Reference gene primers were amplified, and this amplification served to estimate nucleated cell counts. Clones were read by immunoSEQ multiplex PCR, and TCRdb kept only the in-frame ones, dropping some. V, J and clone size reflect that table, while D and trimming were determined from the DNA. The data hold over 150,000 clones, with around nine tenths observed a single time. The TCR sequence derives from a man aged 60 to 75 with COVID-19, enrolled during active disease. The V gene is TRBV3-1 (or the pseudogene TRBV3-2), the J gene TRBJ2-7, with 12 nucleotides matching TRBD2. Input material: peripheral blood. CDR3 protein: CASSRPRLAGVTEQYF. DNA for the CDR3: TGTGCCAGCAGCCGACCCAGACTAGCGGGAGTTACCGAGCAGTACTTC.